This T cell receptor beta chain appears in the sequencing data of a study of T cells in Graves' hyperthyroidism and ophthalmopathy. Amplification of TCR beta CDR3 regions was performed using RNA transcripts as template. TCR CDR3 underwent first-round RT-PCR with the HTBI primer set. Via MiXCR, TCRdb re-called the multiplex PCR reads, giving one row per CDR3 protein. Of some 460,000 distinct CDR3 sequences listed, 15% to 19% are singletons. This clonotype was counted ten times or more. The TCR was taken from a woman aged 18-29 years with Graves' hyperthyroidism. Sequenced material: blood.

CDR3 sequence (DNA): TGTGCCAGCAGTCCCCAATCCGTGGGACAGGGGCACGAGCAGTACTTC. Protein sequence: CASSPQSVGQGHEQYF. The chain joins TRBV28 to TRBJ2-7; 10 bases align to TRBD1. CDR1 is MDHEN, CDR2 SYDVKM, per germline. The CDR3 is made up of 16 amino acids. V trimming: 5 bases; J trimming: 5 bases; junction bases outside the gene matches: 12.